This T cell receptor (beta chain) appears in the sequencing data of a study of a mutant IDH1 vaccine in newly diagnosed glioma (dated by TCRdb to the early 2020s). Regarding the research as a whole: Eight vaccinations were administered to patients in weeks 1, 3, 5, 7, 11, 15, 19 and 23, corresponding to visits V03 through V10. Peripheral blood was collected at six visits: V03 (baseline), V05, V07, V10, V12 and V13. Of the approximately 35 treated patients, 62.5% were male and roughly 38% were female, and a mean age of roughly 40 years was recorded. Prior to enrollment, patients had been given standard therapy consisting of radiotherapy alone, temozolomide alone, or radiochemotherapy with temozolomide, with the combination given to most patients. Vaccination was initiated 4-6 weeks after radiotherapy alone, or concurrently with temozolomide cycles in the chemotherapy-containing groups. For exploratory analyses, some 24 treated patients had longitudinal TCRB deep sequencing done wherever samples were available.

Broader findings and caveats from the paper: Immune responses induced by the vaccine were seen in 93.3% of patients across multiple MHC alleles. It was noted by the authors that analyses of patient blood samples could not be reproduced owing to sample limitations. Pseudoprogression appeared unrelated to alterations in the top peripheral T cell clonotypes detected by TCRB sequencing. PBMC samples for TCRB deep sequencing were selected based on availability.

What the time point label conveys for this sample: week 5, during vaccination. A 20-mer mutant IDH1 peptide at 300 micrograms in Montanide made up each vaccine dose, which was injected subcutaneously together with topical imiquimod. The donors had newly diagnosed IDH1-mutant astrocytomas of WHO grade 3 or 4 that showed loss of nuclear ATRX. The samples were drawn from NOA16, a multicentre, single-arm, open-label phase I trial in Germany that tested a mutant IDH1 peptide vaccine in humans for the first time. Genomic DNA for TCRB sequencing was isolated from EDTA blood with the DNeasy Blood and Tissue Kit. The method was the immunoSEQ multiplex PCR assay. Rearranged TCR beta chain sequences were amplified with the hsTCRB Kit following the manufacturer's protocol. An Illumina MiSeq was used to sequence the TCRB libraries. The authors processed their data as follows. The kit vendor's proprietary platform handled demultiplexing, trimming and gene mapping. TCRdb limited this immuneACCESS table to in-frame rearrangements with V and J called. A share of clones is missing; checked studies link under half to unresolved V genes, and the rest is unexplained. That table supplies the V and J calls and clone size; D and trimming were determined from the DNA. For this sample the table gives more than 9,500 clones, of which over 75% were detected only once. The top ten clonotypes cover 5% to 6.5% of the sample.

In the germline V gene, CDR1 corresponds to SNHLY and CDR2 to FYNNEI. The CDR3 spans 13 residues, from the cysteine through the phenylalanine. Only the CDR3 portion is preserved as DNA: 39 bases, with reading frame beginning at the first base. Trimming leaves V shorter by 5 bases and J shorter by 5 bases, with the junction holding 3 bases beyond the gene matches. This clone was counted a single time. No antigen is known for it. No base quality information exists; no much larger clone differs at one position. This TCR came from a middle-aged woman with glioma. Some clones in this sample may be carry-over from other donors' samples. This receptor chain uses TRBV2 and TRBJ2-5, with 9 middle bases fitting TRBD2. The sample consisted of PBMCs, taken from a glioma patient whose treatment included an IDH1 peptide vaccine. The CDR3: CASSTGLAETQYF. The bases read TGTGCCAGCAGTACTGGACTAGCGGAGACCCAGTACTTC. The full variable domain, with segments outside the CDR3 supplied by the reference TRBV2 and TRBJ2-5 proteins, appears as EPEVTQTPSHQVTQMGQEVILRCVPISNHLYFYWYRQILGQKVEFLVSFYNNEISEKSEIFDDQFSVERPDGSNFTLKIRSTKLEDSAMYFCASSTGLAETQYFGPGTRLLVL.